This entry lists 31 T cell receptor beta chains sequenced from one sample in a study of CD8 T cells in ankylosing spondylitis. MiXCR, run by TCRdb on the 5' RACE reads, gives a single entry per CDR3 protein. Among fewer than 550,000 distinct CDR3 sequences, less than 6% were seen once, and the ten largest hold around 3.6%. Study-wide results and limits: A motif of roughly eight highly homologous TCR beta variants was seen as apparently characteristic of ankylosing spondylitis blood.

Their cognate antigens are unknown. The specimen sequenced was blood, either unsorted or a sorted T cell fraction (not recorded which). All receptors come from a male donor with ankylosing spondylitis.

This clonotype has ten or more counts. The genes are TRBV5-1 and TRBJ2-3; D remains unclear. This CDR3 is built from 14 residues. In germline, CDR1 is SGHRS, CDR2 YFSETQ. The V gene lost 2 bases and the J gene lost 1 base, with 8 bases spanning the gap. The chain's CDR3 is CASSFYRRTDTQYF. CDR3 DNA sequence: TGCGCCAGCAGCTTTTACAGACGCACAGATACGCAGTATTTT.

The chain combines TRBV5-1 with TRBJ2-1; D may be TRBD1 (6 bases). CDR1 and CDR2 (germline): SGHRS, YFSETQ. V was clipped by 2 bases and J by 4 bases, with 10 bases between them. The CDR3 runs 14 residues. The CDR3 loop reads CASSFRTEYNEQFF. In DNA form, the CDR3 reads TGCGCCAGCAGCTTTAGGACAGAATACAATGAGCAGTTCTTC.

The chain combines TRBV20-1 with TRBJ2-7; 10 nucleotides line up with TRBD2. V was clipped by 3 bases and J by 0 bases; unmatched bases: 11. This CDR3 spans 17 amino acids. CDR1 and CDR2 (germline): DFQATT, SNEGSKA (reference sequence). Here the CDR3 reads CSASTSGAAPSSYEQYF. CDR3 DNA sequence: TGCAGTGCTAGTACTAGCGGGGCTGCCCCTAGCTCCTACGAGCAGTACTTC.

This clonotype was seen many times. One end of the junction varies from germline; a read error may be responsible. This CDR3 reads CASSLAENTEAFF. CDR3 DNA sequence: TGTGCCAGCAGTTTAGCAGAGAACACTGAAGCTTTCTTT. V is TRBV7-9 and J is TRBJ1-1; D gene uncertain. CDR1 and CDR2 (germline): SEHNR, FQNEAQ (reference sequence). The CDR3 runs 13 residues.

This clonotype was detected ten times or more. This chain's CDR3 is CASSYRDSSNQPQHF. Here the CDR3 DNA reads TGTGCCAGCAGTTACAGGGACAGTTCCAATCAGCCCCAGCATTTT. The chain employs TRBV6-2 or TRBV6-3 and TRBJ1-5; TRBD1 aligns across 7 bases. The V gene's germline CDR1 is MNHEY and CDR2 SVGEGT. The trim removed 2 bases at V and 3 bases at J, leaving 4 bases unmatched. The CDR3 runs 15 residues.

This clonotype appeared many times. The chain employs TRBV11-1 and TRBJ2-2; 13 bases match TRBD2. CDR3 size: 18 residues. V was pared by 1 base and J by 4 bases, with 6 bases of the junction left unmatched. Germline lookup yields CDR1 SGHAT and CDR2 FQDESV (reference sequence). CDR3 sequence reads: CASSLGTSGRRATGELFF. The CDR3 nucleotides read TGTGCCAGCAGCTTAGGGACTAGCGGGAGACGTGCCACCGGGGAGCTGTTTTTT.

This clonotype was seen ten or more times. The chain carries TRBV5-1 and TRBJ2-3; the match to TRBD2 covers 9 bases. Germline V gene lookup returns CDR1 SGHRS and CDR2 YFSETQ. The CDR3 is made up of 15 amino acids. V was clipped by 0 bases and J by 4 bases; unmatched bases: 3. The CDR3 region is CASSLASGIPDTQYF. The CDR3 nucleotides read TGCGCCAGCAGCTTGGCTAGCGGGATACCAGATACGCAGTATTTT.

This clonotype was observed many times. V and J are TRBV4-2 and TRBJ1-5; 7 nucleotides match TRBD1. The J segment lost 3 bases and the V segment lost 1 base, leaving 3 bases of the junction unmatched. Germline V gene lookup returns CDR1 LGHNA and CDR2 YNFKEQ. This CDR3 region has 15 residues. The CDR3 is CASSQVEGANQPQHF. The CDR3 DNA is TGTGCCAGCAGCCAAGTCGAGGGGGCCAATCAGCCCCAGCATTTT.

This clonotype was recorded many times. The chain links TRBV12-3 or TRBV12-4 to TRBJ2-5, with D hard to call. This CDR3 has 12 amino acids. Trimming stripped 4 bases from V and 9 bases from J, with 12 bases between. For the CDR3, the DNA is TGTGCCAGCAGTTGGACCTCGTTAGCCCAGTACTTC. This encodes CASSWTSLAQYF.

This clonotype was observed at least ten times. In DNA, the CDR3 is TGTGCCAGCAGCTTAGGGGGCGGGAGGACATCCTACAATGAGCAGTTCTTC. It encodes CASSLGGGRTSYNEQFF. V usage is TRBV11-2 and J usage is TRBJ2-1, with 8 bases lining up with TRBD2. Looked up from germline, CDR1 is SGHAT and CDR2 is FQNNGV. The CDR3 is made up of 17 amino acids. The junction had 6 bases not matched to a gene; V was cut back by 1 base and J by 1 base.

This clonotype has a count of ten or more. The chain couples TRBV28 to TRBJ2-7, with D unclear. CDR1 and CDR2 from the germline V gene are MDHEN and SYDVKM. CDR3 length: 12 amino acids. Trimming took off 6 bases at V and 3 bases at J, with 9 bases between the two ends. CDR3 nucleotide sequence: TGTGCCAGCAGACGACCCGGCTACGAGCAGTACTTC. Residues: CASRRPGYEQYF. Full variable domain (missing parts from reference TRBV28 and TRBJ2-7): DVKVTQSSRYLVKRTGEKVFLECVQDMDHENMFWYRQDPGLGLRLIYFSYDVKMKEKGDIPEGYSVSREKKERFSLILESASTNQTSMYLCASRRPGYEQYFGPGTRLTVT.

This clonotype was recorded at least ten times. The chain carries TRBV7-2 and TRBJ2-5, with 10 nucleotides matching TRBD2. The germline gives CDR1 SGHTA, CDR2 FQGNSA. The V segment lost 5 bases and the J segment 1 base; nucleotides outside the gene matches: 4. The CDR3 covers 15 residues. CDR3 sequence (DNA): TGTGCCAGCAGCGCGGGACTAGCGTTCCAAGAGACCCAGTACTTC. It codes for CASSAGLAFQETQYF. The variable domain in full, with the rest retrieved from reference TRBV7-2 and TRBJ2-5, is GAGVSQSPSNKVTEKGKDVELRCDPISGHTALYWYRQSLGQGLEFLIYFQGNSAPDKSGLPSDRFSAERTGGSVSTLTIQRTQQEDSAVYLCASSAGLAFQETQYFGPGTRLLVL.

This clonotype was recorded many times. V usage is TRBV7-8 and J usage is TRBJ2-7, with D possibly called TRBD1 or TRBD2 (6 bases each). V was shortened by 6 bases and J by 7 bases, with 19 bases between the two germline ends. Germline CDR1 reads SGHVS; CDR2 reads FQNEAQ. This CDR3 region has 14 residues. The CDR3 sequence is CASRSVGGGREQYF. The CDR3 nucleotides are TGTGCCAGCAGATCGGTCGGAGGGGGGAGGGAGCAGTACTTC.

At least ten counts were recorded for this clonotype. This sequence joins TRBV28 and TRBJ2-4, with D possibly TRBD1 on 6 matching bases. The CDR3 is made up of 16 amino acids. The V and J ends lost 6 bases and 0 bases respectively, with 15 bases between them. Germline assignment: CDR1 MDHEN and CDR2 SYDVKM. The CDR3 loop is CASRSTKGGAKNIQYF. The CDR3 DNA is TGTGCCAGCAGATCGACTAAAGGGGGAGCCAAAAACATTCAGTACTTC.

This clonotype was counted ten times or more. The J gene is TRBJ2-4, the V gene TRBV6-2 or TRBV6-3; a weak D match, TRBD1 (5 bases). The CDR3 extends over 15 amino acids. Germline V gene data show CDR1 as MNHEY and CDR2 as SVGEGT. Trimming pared 2 bases from V and 0 bases from J, leaving 8 bases between. The CDR3 coding sequence is TGTGCCAGCAGTTACGACAGCAAAGCCAAAAACATTCAGTACTTC. Translation gives CASSYDSKAKNIQYF.

This clonotype was counted ten times or more. The rearrangement joins TRBV7-2 to TRBJ2-3, with 8 positions matching TRBD2. In germline, CDR1 is SGHTA, CDR2 FQGNSA. Germline trimming cut 2 bases from V and 2 bases from J; bases unmatched to any gene: 3. CDR3 length: 15 residues. For the CDR3, the DNA is TGTGCCAGCAGCTTAAGGCGGGAGGACACAGATACGCAGTATTTT. This sequence encodes CASSLRREDTDTQYF.

This clonotype was counted a few times. This CDR3 reads CASSPGGGGTDTQYF. The CDR3 coding sequence is TGTGCCAGCAGCCCCGGAGGAGGGGGCACAGATACGCAGTATTTT. V is TRBV7-9 and J is TRBJ2-3; D perhaps matches TRBD2 (6 bases). The ends were cut back, 5 bases at V and 1 base at J, with 13 bases in the middle. The CDR3 extends over 15 amino acids. CDR1 and CDR2 from the germline V gene are SEHNR and FQNEAQ (reference sequence). Looking up the rest from reference TRBV7-9 and TRBJ2-3 gives the full variable domain: DTGVSQNPRHKITKRGQNVTFRCDPISEHNRLYWYRQTLGQGPEFLTYFQNEAQLEKSRLLSDRFSAERPKGSFSTLEIQRTEQGDSAMYLCASSPGGGGTDTQYFGPGTRLTVL.

The chain employs TRBV30 and TRBJ1-1, with TRBD1 as a possible D gene (5 bases). This CDR3 contains 12 residues. Trimming took 2 bases from V and 3 from J, leaving 7 bases between them. Per germline, CDR1 GTSNPN and CDR2 SVGIG (reference sequence). The CDR3 DNA reads TGTGCCTGGAGTCGACAGTACACTGAAGCTTTCTTT. This encodes CAWSRQYTEAFF.

This clonotype has at least ten counts. V is TRBV7-9 and J is TRBJ2-2, with 7 bases aligning to TRBD1. Trimming removed 6 bases from V and 0 bases from J; junction bases left unmatched: 10. The germline V gene has CDR1 SEHNR and CDR2 FQNEAQ (reference sequence). CDR3 length: 17 residues. Written as DNA, the CDR3 is TGTGCCAGCAGTTTTCGACCAGGGGGTGCGAACACCGGGGAGCTGTTTTTT. Translating gives CASSFRPGGANTGELFF.

This clonotype occurred many times. The chain combines TRBV10-3 with TRBJ1-1; D uncertain. V was cut by 11 bases and J by 0 bases, with 13 bases left in between. CDR1 and CDR2 from the germline V gene are ENHRY and SYGVKD. This CDR3 is built from 13 residues. In DNA, the CDR3 is TGTGCCGCTTCGGAACAGTTGAACACTGAAGCTTTCTTT. It codes for CAASEQLNTEAFF.

This chain links TRBV21-1 with TRBJ2-1; the table's D call TRBD1 went unverified against the DNA. TRBV21-1 is a documented pseudogene. The CDR3 is 13 amino acids. CDR3 bases: TGTGCCAGCAGCAAAACAGGGAACGATGAGCAGTTCTTC. Amino acids: CASSKTGNDEQFF.

V and J are TRBV4-2 and TRBJ1-5; D gene uncertain. Germline CDR1 is LGHNA and CDR2 is YNFKEQ. This CDR3 has 15 amino acids. The V gene lost 0 bases and the J gene lost 7 bases, with 13 bases spanning the gap. CDR3 residues: CASSQDQYGGQPQHF. The DNA for the CDR3 is TGTGCCAGCAGCCAAGATCAATATGGTGGACAGCCCCAGCATTTT.

The V and J genes are TRBV19 and TRBJ2-7; 10 positions match TRBD1. The CDR3 has 15 amino acids. V trimming: 3 bases; J trimming: 4 bases; junction bases outside the gene matches: 6. Germline V gives CDR1 LNHDA, CDR2 SQIVND (reference sequence). The CDR3 nucleotides are TGTGCCAGTAGTATCCCGGGACAGGGGTTATACGAGCAGTACTTC. It is translated as CASSIPGQGLYEQYF. Complete variable domain (other parts from reference TRBV19 and TRBJ2-7): DGGITQSPKYLFRKEGQNVTLSCEQNLNHDAMYWYRQDPGQGLRLIYYSQIVNDFQKGDIAEGYSVSREKKESFPLTVTSAQKNPTAFYLCASSIPGQGLYEQYFGPGTRLTVT.

In this sample, this clonotype turned up many times. The chain carries TRBV6-1 and TRBJ1-1; D gene ambiguous. This CDR3 region has 13 residues. Trimming took 5 bases from V and 0 from J, leaving 7 bases between them. Germline lookup yields CDR1 MNHNS and CDR2 SASEGT. This CDR3 reads CASSRAVNTEAFF. The DNA for the CDR3 is TGTGCCAGCAGTAGGGCCGTGAACACTGAAGCTTTCTTT.

This clonotype occurred many times. The J gene is TRBJ1-5, the V gene TRBV15; D gene uncertain. CDR1 LNHNV and CDR2 YYDKDF come from the germline V gene (reference sequence). This CDR3 comprises 17 residues. The ends were cut back, 3 bases at V and 0 bases at J, with 15 bases in the middle. CDR3 DNA: TGTGCCACCAGCAGCGAACCGCCGAGGATTAGCAATCAGCCCCAGCATTTT. Residues: CATSSEPPRISNQPQHF.

This clonotype was seen repeatedly, ten times or more. The chain is built from TRBV29-1 and TRBJ2-7, with 7 bases aligning to TRBD2. This CDR3 region has 13 residues. V was pared by 5 bases and J by 7 bases, with 11 bases of the junction left unmatched. The V gene's germline CDR1 is SQVTM and CDR2 ANQGSEA. The CDR3 sequence is CSVTPGSGGEQYF. CDR3 nucleotide sequence: TGCAGCGTTACACCGGGATCGGGAGGTGAGCAGTACTTC.

This clonotype was seen repeatedly, ten times or more. The chain recombines TRBV4-1 with TRBJ2-4; D ambiguous. The germline V gene has CDR1 MGHRA and CDR2 YSYEKL. V shed 4 bases and J shed 8 bases, with 12 bases lying between them. The length of the CDR3 is 13 residues. The CDR3 DNA is TGCGCCAGCAGCCTGTTTATCCGAGACATTCAGTACTTC. Translated: CASSLFIRDIQYF.

The table lists this clonotype with many counts. This rearrangement joins TRBV29-1 to TRBJ1-1, with D maybe TRBD1 (5 bases). V lost 1 base and J 2 bases, leaving 14 bases between the germline ends. The CDR3 loop spans 15 amino acids. CDR1 and CDR2 (germline): SQVTM, ANQGSEA. In DNA form, the CDR3 reads TGCAGCGTTGAAGGAAAGACAGTTACTAACACTGAAGCTTTCTTT. This translates into CSVEGKTVTNTEAFF.

This clonotype has more than one count but fewer than ten. This chain connects TRBV28 to TRBJ2-6; D may be TRBD1 (6 bases). The CDR3 is 16 residues long. Per germline, CDR1 MDHEN and CDR2 SYDVKM. Trimming removed 5 bases from V and 4 bases from J, with 15 bases in between. CDR3 residues: CASSLQGTPGANVLTF. For the CDR3, the DNA is TGTGCCAGCAGTCTACAGGGAACCCCGGGGGCCAACGTCCTGACTTTC.

At least ten counts were recorded for this clonotype. This rearrangement joins TRBV20-1 to TRBJ2-2; TRBD2 might be the D (5 bases). This CDR3 region has 14 residues. Per germline, CDR1 DFQATT and CDR2 SNEGSKA (reference sequence). V lost 6 bases and J lost 6, with 17 bases in between. The CDR3 is CSALLQSGAGELFF. CDR3 nucleotide sequence: TGCAGTGCCCTTTTACAGAGCGGCGCCGGGGAGCTGTTTTTT.

This clonotype showed up many times. This sequence joins TRBV10-3 and TRBJ2-5; perhaps D is TRBD1 or TRBD2 (5 bases each). This CDR3 is 14 amino acids long. The germline V gene encodes CDR1 ENHRY and CDR2 SYGVKD. V gave up 7 bases and J gave up 5 bases, with 17 bases separating them. The CDR3 protein is CAIMAQGEGETQYF. The CDR3 DNA is TGTGCCATCATGGCCCAGGGAGAGGGGGAGACCCAGTACTTC.